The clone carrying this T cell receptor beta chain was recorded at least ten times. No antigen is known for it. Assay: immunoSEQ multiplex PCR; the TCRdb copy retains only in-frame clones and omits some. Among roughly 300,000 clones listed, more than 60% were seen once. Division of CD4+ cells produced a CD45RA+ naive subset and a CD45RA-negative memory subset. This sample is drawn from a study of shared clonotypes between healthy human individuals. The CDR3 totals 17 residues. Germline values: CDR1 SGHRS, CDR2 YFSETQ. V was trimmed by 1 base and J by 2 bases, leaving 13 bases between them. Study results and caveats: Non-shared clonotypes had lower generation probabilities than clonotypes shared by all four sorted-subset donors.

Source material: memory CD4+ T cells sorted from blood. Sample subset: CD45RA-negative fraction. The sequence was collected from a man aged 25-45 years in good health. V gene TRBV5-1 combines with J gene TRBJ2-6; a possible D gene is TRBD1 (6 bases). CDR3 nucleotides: TGCGCCAGCAGCTTGCAGGGGTTAGGTACTGGGGCCAACGTCCTGACTTTC. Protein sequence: CASSLQGLGTGANVLTF.